The T cell receptor beta chain under discussion was sequenced for a study of cytomegalovirus exposure and HLA in healthy donors. This PCR relied on a set of 60 Vbeta primers and 13 Jbeta primers. The table came from immunoSEQ multiplex PCR; TCRdb's copy has only in-frame clones and leaves some out. The sample records 120,000 or so clones, around four fifths being singletons. The germline CDR1 and CDR2 sequences are MGHDK and SYGVNS. With V trimmed by 6 bases and J by 6 bases, 7 bases remained unmatched. The CDR3 is made up of 14 amino acids. This TCR derives from a man between 18 and 29 years old in good health and CMV-seropositive. The sample was PBMCs. The V and J genes are TRBV25-1 and TRBJ2-3; 9 positions agree with TRBD1. CDR3 DNA sequence: TGTGCCAGCAGGTGGACAGGGGTTGGGGATACGCAGTATTTT. As protein: CASRWTGVGDTQYF.